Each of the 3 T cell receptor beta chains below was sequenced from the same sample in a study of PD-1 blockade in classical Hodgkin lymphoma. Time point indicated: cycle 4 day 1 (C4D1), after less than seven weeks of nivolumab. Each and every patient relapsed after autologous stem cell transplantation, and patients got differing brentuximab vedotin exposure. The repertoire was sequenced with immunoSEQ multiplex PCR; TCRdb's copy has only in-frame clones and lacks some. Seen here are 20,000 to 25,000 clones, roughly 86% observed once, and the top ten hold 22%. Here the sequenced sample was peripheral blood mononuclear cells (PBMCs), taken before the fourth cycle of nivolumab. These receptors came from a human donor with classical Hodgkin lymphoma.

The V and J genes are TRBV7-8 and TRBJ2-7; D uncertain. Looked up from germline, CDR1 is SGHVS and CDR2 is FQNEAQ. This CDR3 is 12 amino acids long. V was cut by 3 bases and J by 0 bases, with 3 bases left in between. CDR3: CASSFVSYEQYF. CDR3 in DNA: TGTGCCAGCAGCTTCGTCTCCTACGAGCAGTACTTC.

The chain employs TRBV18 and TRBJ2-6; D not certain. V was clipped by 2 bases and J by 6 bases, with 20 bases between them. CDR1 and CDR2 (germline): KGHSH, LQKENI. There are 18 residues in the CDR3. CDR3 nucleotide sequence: TGTGCCAGCTCACCAAGTCAAAAAGAGTCGCGAATGGCCAACGTCCTGACTTTC. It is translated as CASSPSQKESRMANVLTF.

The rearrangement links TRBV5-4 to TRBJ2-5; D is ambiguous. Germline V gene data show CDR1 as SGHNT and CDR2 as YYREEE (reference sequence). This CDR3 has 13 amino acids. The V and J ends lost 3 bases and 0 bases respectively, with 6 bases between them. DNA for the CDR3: TGTGCCAGCAGCTCTCAGAACCAAGAGACCCAGTACTTC. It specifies CASSSQNQETQYF. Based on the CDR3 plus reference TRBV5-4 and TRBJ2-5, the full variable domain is ETGVTQSPTHLIKTRGQQVTLRCSSQSGHNTVSWYQQALGQGPQFIFQYYREEENGRGNFPPRFSGLQFPNYSSELNVNALELDDSALYLCASSSQNQETQYFGPGTRLLVL.